The sequence of this T cell receptor beta chain was determined in a study of blood T cell repertoires in COVID-19. As for the study in general: The United States, Italy and Spain were the sources of the acute and convalescent COVID-19 samples. PBMCs, B-cell-depleted T cells, or T cells were the source of the cDNA or gDNA that made up the material.

In the original processing: By means of reference gene primer amplification, nucleated cell counts were estimated. TCRdb's copy holds only in-frame clones and misses some; the assay was immunoSEQ multiplex PCR. From that table come the V and J calls and clone size; the DNA was used to work out D and trimming. The repertoire holds about 140,000 clones, almost 85% seen once, with 2.5% to 3.5% in the top ten. The TCR was taken from a man between 50 and 59 years old with acute or convalescent COVID-19. The sample comprised peripheral blood.

The CDR3 loop is CAISDRDRNQPQHF. CDR3 coding DNA: TGTGCCATCAGCGACAGGGACCGCAATCAGCCCCAGCATTTT. This chain uses TRBV10-3 with TRBJ1-5, with TRBD1 identical over 7 bases. CDR1 ENHRY and CDR2 SYGVKD come from the germline V gene. Trimming at V came to 6 bases and at J to 2 bases, leaving 4 bases not matched to a gene. The CDR3 has 14 amino acids.